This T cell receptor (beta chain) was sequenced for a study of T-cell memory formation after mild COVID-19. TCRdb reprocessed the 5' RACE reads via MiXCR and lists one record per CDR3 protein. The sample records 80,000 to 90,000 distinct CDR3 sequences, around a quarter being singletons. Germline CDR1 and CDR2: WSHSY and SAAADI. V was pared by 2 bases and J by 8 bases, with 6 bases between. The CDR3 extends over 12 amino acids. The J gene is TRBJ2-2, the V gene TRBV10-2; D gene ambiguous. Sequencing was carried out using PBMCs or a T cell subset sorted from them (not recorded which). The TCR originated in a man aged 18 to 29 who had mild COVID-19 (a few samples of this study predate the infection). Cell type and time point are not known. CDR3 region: CASSEGMGELFF. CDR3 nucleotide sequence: TGCGCCAGCAGTGAGGGGATGGGGGAGCTGTTTTTT.